A selection of T cell receptor beta chains follows, all from one sample in a study of T cell responses to AZD1222 COVID-19 vaccine. Generated by immunoSEQ multiplex PCR, the TCRdb table keeps only in-frame clones and is missing some. The sample records approximately 150,000 clones, roughly 93% being singletons. This specimen was peripheral blood, taken 28 days after the second AZD1222 dose. These receptor sequences come from an adult who received the AZD1222 COVID-19 vaccine. Each CDR3 is given with its conserved first and last residue. The D gene is left open where the match is weak. The size entry is marked missing in some rows and otherwise reads once, few, many or a size class.

.,TRBJ1-1,TRBV9,.,CASSVGQGRNTEAFF,TGTGCCAGCAGCGTAGGGCAGGGTCGAAACACTGAAGCTTTCTTT
.,TRBJ1-1,TRBV11-2,.,CASSSGWLNTEAFF,TGTGCCAGCAGCTCCGGGTGGCTGAACACTGAAGCTTTCTTT
.,TRBJ1-2,TRBV6-2/TRBV6-3,TRBD1,CASSYKTGRYGYTF,TGTGCCAGCAGTTACAAGACAGGGAGGTATGGCTACACCTTC
.,TRBJ2-3,TRBV29-1,.,CSVGSGDITDTQYF,TGCAGCGTTGGTTCAGGGGACATCACAGATACGCAGTATTTT
.,TRBJ1-6,TRBV7-9,TRBD1,CASSVGTGFYNSPLHF,TGTGCCAGCAGCGTCGGGACAGGGTTTTATAATTCACCCCTCCACTTT
.,TRBJ2-7,TRBV20-1,TRBD1,CSASIWDSSYEQYF,TGCAGTGCTAGTATTTGGGACAGCTCCTACGAGCAGTACTTC
.,TRBJ2-1,TRBV7-8,TRBD2,CASSLDLAGTGRGLGEQFF,TGTGCCAGCAGCTTAGACCTAGCGGGTACCGGCCGGGGTTTGGGTGAGCAGTTCTTC
.,TRBJ1-2,TRBV9,TRBD1,CASSGPQGAKYYGYTF,TGTGCCAGCAGCGGACCACAGGGGGCTAAGTACTATGGCTACACCTTC
.,TRBJ2-3,TRBV19,.,CASSNPRDLNTDTQYF,TGTGCCAGTAGTAACCCCAGGGATCTAAACACAGATACGCAGTATTTT
.,TRBJ2-2,TRBV2,.,CASIQGSHGELFF,TGTGCCAGCATACAGGGTTCCCACGGGGAGCTGTTTTTT
once,TRBJ2-2,TRBV3-1/TRBV3-2,TRBD2,CASSQAGSGGALTGELFF,TGTGCCAGCAGCCAAGCGGGTAGCGGGGGGGCCTTGACCGGGGAGCTGTTTTTT
.,TRBJ2-7,TRBV7-9,TRBD2,CASSLAGFSYEQYF,TGTGCCAGCAGCCTAGCGGGCTTCTCCTACGAGCAGTACTTC
.,TRBJ2-7,TRBV5-4,TRBD1,CASRGTTGDYEQYF,TGTGCCAGCAGGGGAACGACAGGGGACTACGAGCAGTACTTC
.,TRBJ1-5,TRBV7-2,.,CASSPMYRVGNQPQHF,TGTGCCAGCAGCCCGATGTACAGGGTGGGTAATCAGCCCCAGCATTTT
.,TRBJ1-1,TRBV6-6,.,CASSYGGENTEAFF,TGTGCCAGCAGTTACGGGGGGGAGAACACTGAAGCTTTCTTT
few,TRBJ1-4,TRBV15,TRBD1,CATSRGGGGEKLFF,TGTGCCACCAGCAGGGGAGGGGGCGGTGAAAAACTGTTTTTT
few,TRBJ1-5,TRBV19,TRBD1,CASSSDRGSNQPQHF,TGTGCCAGTAGTAGCGACAGGGGGAGCAATCAGCCCCAGCATTTT
.,TRBJ1-1,TRBV2,.,CASCSQGWGEAFF,TGTGCCAGTTGTTCCCAGGGATGGGGTGAAGCTTTCTTT
.,TRBJ2-3,TRBV4-1,TRBD2,CASSQSGGRTDTQYF,TGCGCCAGCAGCCAGAGCGGGGGGCGCACAGATACGCAGTATTTT
.,TRBJ1-1,TRBV9,TRBD1,CASSKAGQGGGTEAFF,TGTGCCAGCAGCAAGGCCGGACAGGGCGGAGGGACTGAAGCTTTCTTT
.,TRBJ1-6,TRBV19,.,CASSIGASSYNSPLHF,TGTGCCAGTAGTATAGGGGCGAGCTCCTATAATTCACCCCTCCACTTT
.,TRBJ1-3,TRBV5-1,TRBD1,CASSLQGTPGNTIYF,TGCGCCAGCAGCTTACAGGGGACCCCTGGAAACACCATATATTTT
.,TRBJ2-2,TRBV4-1,.,CASSRPKNSTGELFF,TGCGCCAGCAGCCGTCCAAAAAATAGCACCGGGGAGCTGTTTTTT
.,TRBJ2-1,TRBV11-2,TRBD2,CASSLIAGGRFNEQFF,TGTGCCAGCAGCTTGATAGCGGGAGGGCGGTTCAATGAGCAGTTCTTC
.,TRBJ2-1,TRBV5-4,.,CASSKTEYNEQFF,TGTGCCAGCAGCAAGACAGAATACAATGAGCAGTTCTTC
.,TRBJ1-2,TRBV7-2,.,CASSLDWDYGYTF,TGTGCCAGCAGCTTGGACTGGGACTATGGCTACACCTTC
.,TRBJ1-1,TRBV12-3/TRBV12-4,.,CASSFWLNEAFF,TGTGCCAGCAGTTTTTGGCTTAATGAAGCTTTCTTT
.,TRBJ1-1,TRBV5-1,TRBD1,CASSSPEEGAMNTEAFF,TGCGCCAGCAGCTCCCCCGAAGAGGGGGCCATGAACACTGAAGCTTTCTTT
.,TRBJ1-5,TRBV30,TRBD1,CAWGTGIKQPQHF,TGTGCCTGGGGGACAGGGATTAAACAGCCCCAGCATTTT
.,TRBJ2-2,TRBV27,TRBD2,CASSRGENTGELFF,TGTGCCAGCAGTCGGGGGGAGAACACCGGGGAGCTGTTTTTT
.,TRBJ1-1,TRBV18,.,CASSWTGNTEAFF,TGTGCCAGCTCATGGACGGGGAACACTGAAGCTTTCTTT
once,TRBJ1-5,TRBV30,TRBD1,CAWSASAYRGNVGNQPQHF,TGTGCCTGGAGTGCCTCGGCCTACAGGGGAAATGTTGGCAATCAGCCCCAGCATTTT
once,TRBJ1-6,TRBV6-4,.,CASSAEQRGSPLHF,TGTGCCAGCAGTGCCGAACAAAGGGGTTCACCCCTCCACTTT
.,TRBJ2-1,TRBV27,.,CASSLWGEKAYNEQFF,TGTGCCAGCAGTTTATGGGGGGAAAAAGCCTACAATGAGCAGTTCTTC
once,TRBJ1-1,TRBV10-3,.,CAISEGGLTEAFF,TGTGCCATCAGTGAAGGGGGGCTAACTGAAGCTTTCTTT
.,TRBJ1-6,TRBV9,TRBD1,CASSPGGEQSPLHF,TGTGCCAGCAGCCCAGGGGGGGAACAGTCACCCCTCCACTTT